The clone carrying this TCR beta chain was seen more than once but under ten times. These data come from a study of early T cells in non-severe SARS-CoV-2 infection. TCRdb processed the 5' RACE reads anew with MiXCR; each CDR3 protein has one entry. Of 15,000 to 20,000 distinct CDR3 sequences listed, less than 6.5% are singletons. This clonotype was obtained from an adult who was a healthcare worker with PCR-confirmed SARS-CoV-2 infection or an uninfected control (not recorded which). The sample in question was whole blood, obtained at baseline.

CDR3 DNA: TGTGCCAGCTCACCTGTAAAGGGTACGCAGTATTTT. Its protein product is CASSPVKGTQYF. This rearrangement joins TRBV18 to TRBJ2-3; the D is unclear. The germline V gene has CDR1 KGHSH and CDR2 LQKENI. This CDR3 has 12 residues. V lost 3 bases and J 8 bases, leaving 9 bases between the germline ends.